The entry below gives a single TCR beta chain sequence along with its context. The antigen is not known. TCRdb passed the 5' RACE reads through MiXCR, listing each CDR3 protein once. Here the sample spans 130,000 to 150,000 distinct CDR3 sequences, roughly 6.2% being singletons. The CDR3 totals 16 residues. The germline CDR1 and CDR2 sequences are KGHDR and SFDVKD. With V trimmed by 2 bases and J by 6 bases, 7 bases remained unmatched. The sample belongs to a study of T-cell memory formation after mild COVID-19. Turning to the study itself: The TCR clusters were mostly specific to one donor. Regarding the study as a whole: Mostly located in CM and EM were contracting CD4+ clones, with contracting CD8+ clones located in EMRA.

This receptor was taken from an adult woman who had mild COVID-19 (a few samples of this study predate the infection). Cell type and time point are not known. The sequencing sample was made of PBMCs or a T cell subset sorted from them (not recorded which). The gene calls are TRBV24-1 and TRBJ2-1; 9 bases fit TRBD2. In nucleotides, the CDR3 is TGTGCCACCAGTGATTCCGGGCGGGAGGGCCGCAATGAGCAGTTCTTC. Protein: CATSDSGREGRNEQFF.